This T cell receptor beta chain was sequenced during a study of shared clonotypes between healthy human individuals. As for the study in general: Per donor, three plates held CD4 naive cells, three held CD4 memory, two held CD8 naive and one held CD8 memory.

CDR1 is SEHNR, CDR2 FQNEAQ, per germline (reference sequence). V lost 5 bases and J lost 7; bases outside the gene matches: 4. This CDR3 spans 15 amino acids. Some 30,000 T cell genomes, or roughly 180 ng DNA, went into the sorted-subset replicate PCRs. Measured with immunoSEQ multiplex PCR; TCRdb has only the in-frame clones, and not every one. The sample gives roughly 400,000 clones, approximately 97% of which show up once; approximately 0.32% is in the top ten. This TCR was sampled from a man aged 25 to 45 in good health. The sample taken for sequencing was memory CD8+ T cells sorted from blood. The subset here: CD45RO+ cells pooled with CCR7-negative TemRA cells. The chain has TRBV7-9 and TRBJ1-6; 11 nucleotides align to TRBD1. In nucleotides, the CDR3 is TGTGCCAGCAGCCGGAGGGACAGGGGGAATTCACCCCTCCACTTT. Protein: CASSRRDRGNSPLHF.